The entry that follows covers one T cell receptor beta chain sequence. Its specificity is unknown. The CDR3 loop spans 17 amino acids. V trimming: 3 bases; J trimming: 5 bases; junction bases outside the gene matches: 11. Germline loops: CDR1 SGHRS, CDR2 YFSETQ. The data originate from a study of cytotoxic CD8 clonotypes in ibrutinib-treated CLL. Clones were sequenced by immunoSEQ multiplex PCR, and TCRdb holds only the in-frame ones, with some missing. The sample includes 140,000 or so clones, 79% of them seen just once. PBMCs were cryopreserved, and 1.5 to 2 micrograms of genomic DNA from them went into TCR beta libraries. The study's findings and limits: Clonality increased at ibrutinib response, then returned toward baseline at progression.

The material sequenced was PBMCs, taken after 12 months of ibrutinib treatment. This clonotype originated in a human donor with chronic lymphocytic leukemia. The chain joins TRBV5-1 to TRBJ2-7; TRBD2 matches 13 bases. The CDR3 sequence is CASSSYLTSGRGNEQYF. DNA of the CDR3: TGCGCCAGCAGCTCATACCTAACTAGCGGGAGGGGAAACGAGCAGTACTTC.